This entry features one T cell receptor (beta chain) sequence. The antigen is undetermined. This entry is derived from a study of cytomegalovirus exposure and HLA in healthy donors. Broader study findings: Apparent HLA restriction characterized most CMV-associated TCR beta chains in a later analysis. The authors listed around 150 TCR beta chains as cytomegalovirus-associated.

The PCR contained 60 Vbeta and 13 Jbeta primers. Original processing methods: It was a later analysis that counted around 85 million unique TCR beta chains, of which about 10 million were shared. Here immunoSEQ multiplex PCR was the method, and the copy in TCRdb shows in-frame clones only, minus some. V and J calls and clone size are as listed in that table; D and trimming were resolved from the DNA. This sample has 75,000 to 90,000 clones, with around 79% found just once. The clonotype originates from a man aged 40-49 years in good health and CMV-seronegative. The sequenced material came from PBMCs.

The chain's CDR3 is CSVAHAYGYTF. The DNA for the CDR3 is TGCAGCGTTGCACACGCATATGGCTACACCTTC. The chain uses TRBV29-1 and TRBJ1-2; D is unresolved. The germline CDR1 and CDR2 sequences are SQVTM and ANQGSEA. V was clipped by 4 bases and J by 5 bases, with 8 bases between them. The CDR3 has 11 residues.